These 20 T cell receptor beta chains share one sample of origin, sequenced in a study of CD8+CD57+ T cells in acquired aplastic anemia. Genomic DNA acted as the template from which TCR beta VDJ combination and CDR3 sequence profiling were carried out. TCRdb processed the reads anew with MiXCR; each CDR3 protein has one entry. This sample has 110,000 or so distinct CDR3 sequences, with approximately 61% found just once. In patients chosen for sequencing, flow cytometry had shown CD8+CD57+ cell expansion. The source material was sorted CD4+, CD8+, or CD8+CD57+ T cells (not recorded which) from PBMCs. These receptors were taken from a human donor with aplastic anemia.

The chain links TRBV7-8 to TRBJ2-3; D is undetermined. The CDR3 covers 13 residues. Germline V lookup: CDR1 SGHVS, CDR2 FQNEAQ. The V end was cut by 1 base, the J end by 6 bases, with 8 bases between. The CDR3 nucleotides are TGTGCCAGCAGCTTAGATTATCTGGATACGCAGTATTTT. It encodes CASSLDYLDTQYF. Supplemented by reference TRBV7-8 and TRBJ2-3, the full variable domain reads GAGVSQSPRYKVAKRGQDVALRCDPISGHVSLFWYQQALGQGPEFLTYFQNEAQLDKSGLPSDRFFAERPEGSVSTLKIQRTQQEDSAVYLCASSLDYLDTQYFGPGTRLTVL.

In this sample, this clonotype turned up a few times. The J gene is TRBJ1-1, the V gene TRBV27, with 7 bases that match TRBD1. V lost 2 bases to trimming and J lost 11 bases; unmatched junction nucleotides: 5. The germline V gene encodes CDR1 MNHEY and CDR2 SMNVEV (reference sequence). CDR3 length equals 12 residues. The CDR3 DNA is TGTGCCAGCAGTTTACGAACAGGGGTGGCTTTCTTT. Translated: CASSLRTGVAFF.

V and J are TRBV5-4 and TRBJ1-1; 9 positions agree with TRBD1. Trimming took 2 bases from V and 5 from J; bases not matched to a gene: 16. This CDR3 comprises 18 residues. Germline assignment: CDR1 SGHNT and CDR2 YYREEE (reference sequence). DNA of the CDR3: TGTGCCAGCAGCTTTTACTTTACTACAGGGGGCAGTGCTACTGAAGCTTTCTTT. It yields the protein CASSFYFTTGGSATEAFF.

V usage is TRBV7-9 and J usage is TRBJ1-1; the D gene is possibly TRBD1 (5 bases). The CDR3 is 15 amino acids. The germline V and J ends were trimmed by 6 bases and 4 bases, with 18 bases remaining between them. Looked up from germline, CDR1 is SEHNR and CDR2 is FQNEAQ (reference sequence). The DNA for the CDR3 is TGTGCCAGCAGACCCGGGCCAGGGAGTGGCACTGAAGCTTTCTTT. It is translated as CASRPGPGSGTEAFF.

Regarding this clonotype: One base away lies a much larger clone, so this may be a sequencing read error. The chain carries TRBV4-1 and TRBJ2-5; D is perhaps TRBD2 (6 bases). The CDR3 totals 18 residues. CDR1 is MGHRA and CDR2 is YSYEKL in the germline V gene. Trimming cost V 6 bases and J 5 bases, with 28 bases left between them. CDR3: CASSPGTSRSASRETQYF. The CDR3 region has the DNA TGCGCCAGCAGTCCCGGAACTAGCAGGAGCGCCTCCCGGGAGACCCAGTACTTC.

The rearrangement uses TRBV11-2 and TRBJ1-6; D perhaps matches TRBD1 (5 bases). The germline V and J ends were trimmed by 8 bases and 7 bases, with 18 bases remaining between them. The germline CDR1 and CDR2 sequences are SGHAT and FQNNGV. There are 15 residues in the CDR3. CDR3 sequence (DNA): TGTGCCAGCCGCCGATGGGGGGATAGGAATTCACCCCTCCACTTT. Protein product: CASRRWGDRNSPLHF.

The J gene is TRBJ2-7, the V gene TRBV19; TRBD1 aligns across 7 bases. The CDR3 runs to 14 residues. Germline values: CDR1 LNHDA, CDR2 SQIVND (reference sequence). V was pared by 3 bases and J by 3 bases, with 5 bases of the junction left unmatched. CDR3: CASSIRDRRYEQYF. CDR3 sequence (DNA): TGTGCCAGTAGTATCCGGGACAGACGCTACGAGCAGTACTTC.

The chain is built from TRBV14 and TRBJ2-3; D uncertain. This CDR3 comprises 12 residues. Germline assignment: CDR1 SGHDN and CDR2 FVKESK. The ends were cut back, 3 bases at V and 4 bases at J, with 5 bases in the middle. The CDR3: CASSQLSDTQYF. As DNA, the CDR3 is TGTGCCAGCAGCCAGTTGTCAGATACGCAGTATTTT.

The gene calls are TRBV20-1 and TRBJ2-3; perhaps D is TRBD1 or TRBD2 (6 bases each). From germline, CDR1 is DFQATT and CDR2 SNEGSKA (reference sequence). CDR3 length: 15 residues. Trimming left V 3 bases short and J 1 base short, with 14 bases between. As DNA, the CDR3 is TGCAGTGCTAGTTACTGGGGGGCCGGCACAGATACGCAGTATTTT. This gives the protein CSASYWGAGTDTQYF.

This clonotype has just one count. The CDR3 sequence: CASRKGGKNYGYTF. CDR3 sequence (DNA): TGTGCCAGCAGGAAGGGGGGTAAAAACTATGGCTACACCTTC. The genes are TRBV5-8 and TRBJ1-2, with D maybe TRBD1 (6 bases). The germline V gene has CDR1 SGHTS and CDR2 YDEGEE. V was pared by 5 bases and J by 2 bases, with 13 bases between. The CDR3 extends over 14 amino acids.

This chain uses TRBV10-3 with TRBJ2-7, with a weak D call TRBD1 (6 bases). Germline V gives CDR1 ENHRY, CDR2 SYGVKD. The CDR3 is 13 residues long. V was trimmed by 6 bases and J by 5 bases, leaving 14 bases between them. CDR3 loop: CAIRGTSGDEQYF. Written as DNA, the CDR3 is TGTGCCATCAGAGGGACATCTGGGGACGAGCAGTACTTC.

Comment on this clonotype: Relative to the germline gene, one junction end is altered; a read error may explain this. The chain employs TRBV10-2 and TRBJ2-1; D is unclear. Germline loops: CDR1 WSHSY, CDR2 SAAADI. The CDR3 is 10 amino acids. The CDR3 region has the DNA TGCGCCATTCCGTCCAATGAGCAGCTCTTC. This encodes CAIPSNEQLF.

This clonotype was observed at least ten times. The chain has TRBV6-6 and TRBJ2-2; D is undetermined. V lost 6 bases and J 10 bases, leaving 6 bases between the germline ends. Germline assignment: CDR1 MNHNY and CDR2 SVGAGI (reference sequence). The CDR3 has 10 residues. The CDR3 DNA reads as TGTGCCAGCAGGGACGTGGAGCTGTTTTTT. This sequence encodes CASRDVELFF.

The rearrangement uses TRBV20-1 and TRBJ1-5; tentative D call: TRBD1 (5 bases). Germline V CDR1 and CDR2: DFQATT, SNEGSKA (reference sequence). V lost 0 bases and J 1 base, leaving 22 bases between the germline ends. This CDR3 spans 19 amino acids. CDR3 amino acids: CSARDSLARGAMSNQPQHF. CDR3 nucleotides: TGCAGTGCTAGAGATTCACTAGCGAGAGGGGCCATGAGCAATCAGCCCCAGCATTTT.

The chain is built from TRBV2 and TRBJ1-6; TRBD1 is a possible D gene (5 bases). The CDR3 sequence is 13 residues long. Between the trimmed V and J ends, which lost 4 bases and 13 bases, there was a span of 14 bases. Germline V lookup: CDR1 SNHLY, CDR2 FYNNEI. DNA of the CDR3: TGTGCCAGCAGTGCCGAGCAAGGGGATCCCCTCCACTTT. Its translation is CASSAEQGDPLHF.

J is TRBJ2-5 and V is TRBV15, with D possibly TRBD2 on 5 matching bases. The length of the CDR3 is 13 residues. CDR1 is LNHNV and CDR2 is YYDKDF in the germline V gene (reference sequence). V lost 4 bases, J lost 2 bases, and 8 bases lay in between. DNA of the CDR3: TGTGCCACCAGCAACGGGGTACAAGAGACCCAGTACTTC. It yields the protein CATSNGVQETQYF.

The table lists this clonotype with many counts. This sequence joins TRBV6-5 and TRBJ2-3; D might be TRBD2 (5 bases). Trimming shortened V by 2 bases and J by 0 bases, and 9 bases separated the two germline ends. Germline V gene data show CDR1 as MNHEY and CDR2 as SVGAGI. CDR3 length: 15 amino acids. The CDR3 loop reads CASSYEGSSTDTQYF. DNA of the CDR3: TGTGCCAGCAGTTACGAGGGATCTAGCACAGATACGCAGTATTTT.

The V gene is TRBV2, the J gene TRBJ1-1; 7 bases agree with TRBD1. Germline V gives CDR1 SNHLY, CDR2 FYNNEI. V lost 9 bases and J lost 0; bases outside the gene matches: 7. CDR3 length equals 14 residues. The CDR3 is CARIRGDMNTEAFF. CDR3 bases: TGTGCCAGAATCAGGGGGGACATGAACACTGAAGCTTTCTTT.

The chain carries TRBV5-6 and TRBJ1-2, with D possibly TRBD1 on 6 matching bases. V was pared by 4 bases and J by 0 bases, with 10 bases between. The CDR3 is made up of 14 amino acids. CDR1 and CDR2 (germline): SGHDT, YYEEEE. CDR3 DNA sequence: TGTGCCAGCAGCGTTCAGGGGCCTAACTATGGCTACACCTTC. This sequence encodes CASSVQGPNYGYTF.

In DNA form, the CDR3 reads TGCAGTGCCAACACCGAGGGAGACCGCAATGAGCAGTTCTTC. The encoded protein is CSANTEGDRNEQFF. V and J are TRBV20-1 and TRBJ2-1; a possible D gene is TRBD2 (5 bases). The V gene lost 6 bases and the J gene lost 6 bases, with 18 bases spanning the gap. The CDR3 runs to 14 residues. CDR1 is DFQATT and CDR2 is SNEGSKA in the germline V gene (reference sequence).